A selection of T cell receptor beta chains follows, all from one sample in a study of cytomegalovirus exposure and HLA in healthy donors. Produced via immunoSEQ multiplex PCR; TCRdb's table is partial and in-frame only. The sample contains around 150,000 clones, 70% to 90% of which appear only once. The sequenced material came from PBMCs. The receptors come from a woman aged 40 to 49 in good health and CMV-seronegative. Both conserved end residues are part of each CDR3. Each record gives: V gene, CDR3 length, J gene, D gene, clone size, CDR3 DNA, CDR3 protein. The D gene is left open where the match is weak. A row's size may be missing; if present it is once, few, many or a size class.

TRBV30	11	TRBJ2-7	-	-	TGTGCCTGGAGTAATACCTACGAGCAGTACTTC	CAWSNTYEQYF
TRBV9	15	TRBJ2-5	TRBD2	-	TGTGCCAGCAGCGCAGGTCGAGCGGGGCCGGAGACCCAGTACTTC	CASSAGRAGPETQYF
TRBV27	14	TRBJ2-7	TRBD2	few	TGTGCCAGCGGACTAGCGGCCAGCTCCTACGAGCAGTACTTC	CASGLAASSYEQYF
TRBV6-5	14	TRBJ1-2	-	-	TGTGCCAGCAGGGGGGCAGGGTTGGCCTATGGCTACACCTTC	CASRGAGLAYGYTF
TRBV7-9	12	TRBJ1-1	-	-	TGTGCCAGCAGCCCCCCCACGGTTGAGGCTTTCTTT	CASSPPTVEAFF
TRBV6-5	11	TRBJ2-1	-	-	TGTGCCAGCTCTGGCTTCAATGAGCAGTTCTTC	CASSGFNEQFF
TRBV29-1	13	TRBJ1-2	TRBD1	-	TGCAGCGTTGATCGCAGGGGGCACGGTGGCTACACCTTC	CSVDRRGHGGYTF
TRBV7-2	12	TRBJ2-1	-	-	TGTGCCAGCAGCTTAAGCTTCACTGAGCAGTTCTTC	CASSLSFTEQFF
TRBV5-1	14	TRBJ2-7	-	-	TGCGCCAGCAGCTCCCCCAGGGGATCTGGCGAGCAGTACTTC	CASSSPRGSGEQYF
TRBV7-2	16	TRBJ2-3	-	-	TGTGCCAGCACCATATACCGGGGACACAACACAGATACGCAGTATTTT	CASTIYRGHNTDTQYF
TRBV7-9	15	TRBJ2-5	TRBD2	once	TGTGCCAGCAGCCCACCCCTAGCGGGCGAAGAGACCCAGTACTTC	CASSPPLAGEETQYF
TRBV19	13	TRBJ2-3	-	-	TGTGCCAGTAGGGGGGAGGGCACAGATACGCAGTATTTT	CASRGEGTDTQYF
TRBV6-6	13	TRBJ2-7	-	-	TGTGCCAGCAGCTTTGCGGGTCCCCACGAGCAGTACTTC	CASSFAGPHEQYF
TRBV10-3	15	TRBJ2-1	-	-	TGTGCCATCAGTGAATCGGCGGGCATGTACAATGAGCAGTTCTTC	CAISESAGMYNEQFF
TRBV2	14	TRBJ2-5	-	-	TGTGCCAGCAGTGCAGGACTAAGTGCGGAGACCCAGTACTTC	CASSAGLSAETQYF
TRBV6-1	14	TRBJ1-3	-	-	TGTGCCAGCAGTGTCGACTACCTTGGAAACACCATATATTTT	CASSVDYLGNTIYF
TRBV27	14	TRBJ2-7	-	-	TGTGCCAGCAGTTTATCCCGGACTGCCTACGAGCAGTACTTC	CASSLSRTAYEQYF
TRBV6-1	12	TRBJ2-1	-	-	TGTGCCAGCGGGGGGGCTGTCAATGAGCAGTTCTTC	CASGGAVNEQFF
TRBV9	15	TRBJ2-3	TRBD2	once	TGTGCCAGCAGCGTAGAGGGACTAGCGGGATCTACGCAGTATTTT	CASSVEGLAGSTQYF
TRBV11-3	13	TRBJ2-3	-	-	TGTGCCAGCAGCTTTACAGATGCAGATACGCAGTATTTT	CASSFTDADTQYF
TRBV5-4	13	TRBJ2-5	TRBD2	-	TGTGCCAGCAGCCCCGGACTAGCGGAGACCCAGTACTTC	CASSPGLAETQYF
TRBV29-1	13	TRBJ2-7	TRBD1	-	TGCAGCTTCTCTCGGGACAGGGGCTACGAGCAGTACTTC	CSFSRDRGYEQYF
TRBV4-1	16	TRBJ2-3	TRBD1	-	TGCGCCAGCAGCCAAGATTTCTCAGGGGGCTCTTATACGCAGTATTTT	CASSQDFSGGSYTQYF
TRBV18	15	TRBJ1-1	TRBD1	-	TGTGCCAGCTCACTCCGGGACAGGGGGAACACTGAAGCTTTCTTT	CASSLRDRGNTEAFF
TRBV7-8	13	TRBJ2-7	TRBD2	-	TGTGCCACCACCGGGACTAAGGTCTACGAGCAGTACTTC	CATTGTKVYEQYF
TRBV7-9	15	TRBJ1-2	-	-	TGTGCCAGCAGCTTAATGTCGGCGGCAGTTTATGGCTACACCTTC	CASSLMSAAVYGYTF
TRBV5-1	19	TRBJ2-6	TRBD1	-	TGCGCCAGCAGCTTGGGCCCCAGTTCAGGGGGCTCTGGGGCCAACGTCCTGACTTTC	CASSLGPSSGGSGANVLTF
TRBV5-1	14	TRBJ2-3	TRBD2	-	TGCGCCAGCAGCCTCGGGAGGGTCCCAGATACGCAGTATTTT	CASSLGRVPDTQYF
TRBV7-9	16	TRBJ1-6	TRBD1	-	TGTGCCAGCAGCTTAGTTACAGGGGCCCACAATTCACCCCTCCACTTT	CASSLVTGAHNSPLHF
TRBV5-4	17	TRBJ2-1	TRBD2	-	TGTGCCAGCAGACCAGACGCTAGCGGGAGCTCCTACAATGAGCAGTTCTTC	CASRPDASGSSYNEQFF
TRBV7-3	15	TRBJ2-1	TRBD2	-	TGTGCCAGCAGCTCCTTAGCGGGAAATAGGGGTGAGCAGTTCTTC	CASSSLAGNRGEQFF
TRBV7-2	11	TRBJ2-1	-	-	TGTGCCAGCAGCCCCCCGGGAGAGCAGTTCTTC	CASSPPGEQFF
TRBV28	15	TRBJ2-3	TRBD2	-	TGTGCCAGCAGCAATAGCGGGACCGCCACAGATACGCAGTATTTT	CASSNSGTATDTQYF
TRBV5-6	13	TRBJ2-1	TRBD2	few	TGTGCCAGCAGCTGGTGGACTAGCAATGAGCAGTTCTTC	CASSWWTSNEQFF
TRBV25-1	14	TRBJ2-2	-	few	TGTGCCAGCAGTGTCGGGACGAACACCGGGGAGCTGTTTTTT	CASSVGTNTGELFF
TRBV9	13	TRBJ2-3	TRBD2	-	TGTGCCTCCACTAGCGAGAGCACAGATACGCAGTATTTT	CASTSESTDTQYF
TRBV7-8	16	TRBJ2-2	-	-	TGTGCCAGCAGCTTAGGACGGAGATTAAACACCGGGGAGCTGTTTTTT	CASSLGRRLNTGELFF
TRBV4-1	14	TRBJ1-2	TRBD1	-	TGCGCCAGCAGCTGGGGGACAGATAACTATGGCTACACCTTC	CASSWGTDNYGYTF
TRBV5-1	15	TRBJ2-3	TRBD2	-	TGCGCCAGCAGCGGAACTAGCGGGATCCCAGATACGCAGTATTTT	CASSGTSGIPDTQYF
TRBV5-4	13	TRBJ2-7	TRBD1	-	TGTGCCGCTTCACAGGGGTACGCCTACGAGCAGTACTTC	CAASQGYAYEQYF
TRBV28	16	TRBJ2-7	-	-	TGTGCCAGCAGTTTGATCGGGGAAGTGGGCTCCTACGAGCAGTACTTC	CASSLIGEVGSYEQYF
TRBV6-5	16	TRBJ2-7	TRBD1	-	TGTGCCAGCAGTTACGCCGGACAGGGGGGGGCCTACGAGCAGTACTTC	CASSYAGQGGAYEQYF
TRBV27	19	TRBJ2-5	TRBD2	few	TGTGCCAGCAGTTTTAAAAAGAGGGCCGGGAGGGGACCCCAAGAGACCCAGTACTTC	CASSFKKRAGRGPQETQYF
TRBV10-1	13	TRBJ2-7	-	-	TGCGCCAGCAGTGTAGCGGTTCAGGGCGAGCAGTACTTC	CASSVAVQGEQYF
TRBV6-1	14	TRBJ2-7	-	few	TGTGCCAGCAGTGAACGGCGGGGGCACTACGAGCAGTACTTC	CASSERRGHYEQYF
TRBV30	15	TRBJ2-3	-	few	TGTGCCTGGAGTTCCGGCTACCGGCGGGGAGATACGCAGTATTTT	CAWSSGYRRGDTQYF
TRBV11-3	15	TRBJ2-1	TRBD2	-	TGTGCCAGCAGCTTAGTAGCGGGATCCTACAATGAGCAGTTCTTC	CASSLVAGSYNEQFF
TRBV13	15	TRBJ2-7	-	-	TGTGCCAGCAGCTGGCCCATAAGCGGTACCTACGAGCAGTACTTC	CASSWPISGTYEQYF
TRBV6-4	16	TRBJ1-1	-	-	TGTGCCAGCAGTGACTCTCCAGGGTGGTGGGACACTGAAGCTTTCTTT	CASSDSPGWWDTEAFF
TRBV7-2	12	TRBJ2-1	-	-	TGTGCCAGCAGGCCCACTAGTTACGAGCAGTTCTTC	CASRPTSYEQFF
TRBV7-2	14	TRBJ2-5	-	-	TGTGCCAGCAGCTCCAGGACCGCAGGGGAGACCCAGTACTTC	CASSSRTAGETQYF
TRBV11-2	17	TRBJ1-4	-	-	TGTGCCAGCAGCCCGCCTAGAGGAGCAGGGTCTGATGAAAAACTGTTTTTT	CASSPPRGAGSDEKLFF
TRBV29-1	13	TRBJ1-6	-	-	TGCAGCGTTGGAGCGGGAATCGGCTCCCCCCTCCACTTT	CSVGAGIGSPLHF
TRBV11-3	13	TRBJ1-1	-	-	TGTGCCAGCAGCTGGGGGGGGCACACTGAAGCTTTCTTT	CASSWGGHTEAFF
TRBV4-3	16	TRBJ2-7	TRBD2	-	TGCGCCAGCAGCCAAGATTTACTAGCGGGAGATTACGAGCAGTACTTC	CASSQDLLAGDYEQYF
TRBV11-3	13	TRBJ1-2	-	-	TGTGCCAGCAGCTTACCAGGATTCTATGGCTACACCTTC	CASSLPGFYGYTF
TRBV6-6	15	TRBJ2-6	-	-	TGTGCCAGCAGTCCACGGAGCTCTGGGGCCAACGTCCTGACTTTC	CASSPRSSGANVLTF